This TCR beta chain is drawn from a study of T cells expressing NK-cell markers. As for the study in general: Underlying the TCR beta repertoires were sorted CD3+CD56+NKG2C+, CD3+CD56+NKG2C- and CD3+CD56-NKG2C+ T cells.

Regarding this clonotype: Its cognate antigen is unknown.

TCRdb re-called the 5' RACE reads and shows each CDR3 protein once, DNA omitted. Recorded for this sample: 350,000 to 450,000 distinct CDR3 sequences. Study-level points and caveats: In several donors, dominant clonotypes made up roughly 28.3-65% of CD3+CD56-NKG2C+ cells. Clones of NKG2C+ T cells that had expanded were of unclear HCMV specificity. CD8+ T cells in roughly six donors included dominant NKG2C+ clonotypes at 1.0-7.0%.

This TCR was sampled from a man aged 18 to 69 in good health. Sequenced sample: blood T cells: a sorted CD56 or NKG2C T cell subset, CD4+ or CD8+ T cells, or bulk PBMC T cells (not recorded which).

CDR3 region: CASSLDTHQPQHF. J is TRBJ1-5 and V is TRBV7-8; TCRdb's D call, TRBD1, is unchecked because there is no DNA. Looked up from germline, CDR1 is SGHVS and CDR2 is FQNEAQ. The CDR3 length is 13 residues.